One sample yielded the 26 T cell receptor beta chains listed below, sequenced in a study of blood T cells in healthy people across ages. Primed by a sample-barcoded 5' primer and a J-beta primer mix, a second PCR proceeded for about 6 to 12 cycles. TCRdb reprocessed the 5' RACE reads via MiXCR and lists one record per CDR3 protein. Of around 1,500,000 distinct CDR3 sequences detected, roughly 28% appear once; the ten largest clones hold approximately 7.7%. Sequencing was performed on blood. The receptors come from a woman in her twenties or thirties in good health.

This clonotype came up a few times. V usage is TRBV30 and J usage is TRBJ2-1; perhaps TRBD1 as D (6 bases). CDR3 size: 15 residues. Germline-derived CDR1 and CDR2 are GTSNPN and SVGIG (reference sequence). The V end was cut by 4 bases, the J end by 1 base, with 14 bases between. The CDR3 here is CAWTPGQGSYNEQFF. The DNA of the CDR3 is TGTGCCTGGACACCGGGGCAGGGGTCCTACAATGAGCAGTTCTTC.

The chain links TRBV7-9 to TRBJ2-3; D may be TRBD1 (6 bases). The length of the CDR3 is 16 residues. Trimming stripped 5 bases from V and 0 bases from J, with 15 bases between. CDR1 SEHNR and CDR2 FQNEAQ come from the germline V gene (reference sequence). CDR3 nucleotide sequence: TGTGCCAGCAGCGGCCCGACAGGAGCTAGCACAGATACGCAGTATTTT. Its translation: CASSGPTGASTDTQYF.

This clonotype was seen only a few times. The rearrangement links TRBV12-3 or TRBV12-4 to TRBJ1-2; D gene unclear. V was trimmed by 10 bases and J by 7 bases, leaving 13 bases between them. This CDR3 has 11 amino acids. The CDR3 DNA reads TGTGCCACCATCGCGGAGTTTGGCTACACCTTC. Its translation is CATIAEFGYTF.

The V gene is TRBV12-3 or TRBV12-4, the J gene TRBJ1-1; D is undetermined. CDR3 length: 13 residues. Trimming shortened V by 3 bases and J by 9 bases, and 14 bases separated the two germline ends. The CDR3 spells CASSFQHTTKAFF. The CDR3 DNA follows: TGTGCCAGCAGTTTCCAACACACCACGAAAGCTTTCTTT.

The V and J genes are TRBV20-1 and TRBJ2-1, with D unresolved. The end of the DNA aligns better with TRBJ2-7, so the J call may be wrong. The CDR3 length is 11 residues. Germline V gene lookup returns CDR1 DFQATT and CDR2 SNEGSKA (reference sequence). CDR3 nucleotides: TGCAGTGCTAGGGAGTCCAATGAGCAGTACTTC. Its protein is CSARESNEQYF.

This clonotype was seen more than once but under ten times. The V call is TRBV9, the J call TRBJ1-1, with 8 bases identical to TRBD1. Germline V lookup: CDR1 SGDLS, CDR2 YYNGEE. The CDR3 is made up of 15 amino acids. The V gene end was trimmed by 0 bases and the J gene end by 7 bases; junction bases not matched to a gene: 8. CDR3 DNA sequence: TGTGCCAGCAGCGTAGTAGGGCAGGGGGCGGTTGAAGCTTTCTTT. This translates into CASSVVGQGAVEAFF. Drawing the rest from reference TRBV9 and TRBJ1-1, the complete variable domain is DSGVTQTPKHLITATGQRVTLRCSPRSGDLSVYWYQQSLDQGLQFLIQYYNGEERAKGNILERFSAQQFPDLHSELNLSSLELGDSALYFCASSVVGQGAVEAFFGQGTRLTVV.

Comment on this clonotype: Since a much larger clone is just one base distant, this may be a read error. The chain employs TRBV2 and TRBJ2-5, with 10 bases matching TRBD2. The germline V gene has CDR1 SNHLY and CDR2 FYNNEI. V shed 8 bases, J shed 11 bases, and the junction held 17 bases outside the gene matches. This CDR3 comprises 15 residues. CDR3 amino acids: CASPRASGSLNEQYF. Here the CDR3 DNA reads TGTGCCAGCCCGAGGGCTAGCGGGAGTTTAAATGAGCAGTACTTC. The whole variable domain, remainder taken from reference TRBV2 and TRBJ2-5, is EPEVTQTPSHQVTQMGQEVILRCVPISNHLYFYWYRQILGQKVEFLVSFYNNEISEKSEIFDDQFSVERPDGSNFTLKIRSTKLEDSAMYFCASPRASGSLNEQYFGPGTRLLVL.

The chain's CDR3 is CASSQAVRTSPLHF. The CDR3 DNA sequence: TGTGCCAGCAGCCAAGCCGTCCGTACGTCACCCCTCCACTTT. The chain has TRBV3-1 and TRBJ1-6; D remains unclear. Germline values: CDR1 LGHDT, CDR2 YNNKEL (reference sequence). This CDR3 has 14 amino acids. Between the trimmed V and J ends, which lost 1 base and 10 bases, there was a span of 11 bases.

The CDR3 nucleotides read TGTGCCAGCAGCTCACCGCTTGGGACAGGGGGAAATCAGCCCCAGCATTTT. This translates into CASSSPLGTGGNQPQHF. The chain recombines TRBV28 with TRBJ1-5; 11 bases fit TRBD1. J was trimmed by 4 bases and V by 6 bases; bases with no gene match: 11. Germline values: CDR1 MDHEN, CDR2 SYDVKM. The CDR3 loop spans 17 amino acids.

This clonotype occurred once. This rearrangement joins TRBV7-2 to TRBJ2-1, with 11 bases matching TRBD2. CDR1 SGHTA and CDR2 FQGNSA come from the germline V gene. The CDR3 length is 17 residues. V shed 4 bases, J shed 7 bases, and the junction held 12 bases outside the gene matches. CDR3 DNA: TGTGCCAGCAGCTCCGGATCCGTAGCGGGAGGGTTGAATGAGCAGTTCTTC. This gives the protein CASSSGSVAGGLNEQFF.

The genes are TRBV2 and TRBJ2-7; D is tentatively TRBD1 or TRBD2 (5 bases each). V dropped 7 bases and J dropped 4 bases, with 17 bases sitting between them. This CDR3 has 14 residues. CDR1 is SNHLY and CDR2 is FYNNEI in the germline V gene. The CDR3 loop is CASNPWDLGYEQYF. For the CDR3, the DNA is TGTGCCAGCAACCCCTGGGACCTCGGGTACGAGCAGTACTTC.

J is TRBJ2-3 and V is TRBV12-3 or TRBV12-4; TRBD1 matches at 8 bases. This CDR3 region has 14 residues. V lost 7 bases, J lost 3 bases, and 6 bases stayed unmatched. For the CDR3, the DNA is TGTGCCAGCACCCGGACAGGGCATACAGATACGCAGTATTTT. It is translated as CASTRTGHTDTQYF.

This clonotype was seen ten or more times. The chain recombines TRBV5-1 with TRBJ2-4; the D call may be TRBD1 or TRBD2 (5 bases each). V was trimmed by 4 bases and J by 6 bases, leaving 17 bases between them. CDR1 and CDR2 (germline): SGHRS, YFSETQ. The CDR3 runs 15 residues. CDR3 amino acids: CASSLGGTAINIQYF. The CDR3, as DNA: TGCGCCAGCAGCCTTGGTGGGACGGCGATAAACATTCAGTACTTC.

In its sample, this clonotype was seen a few times. The chain links TRBV10-3 to TRBJ2-7, with TRBD2 as a possible D gene (5 bases). Trimming cost V 3 bases and J 5 bases, with 8 bases left between them. CDR1 and CDR2 (germline): ENHRY, SYGVKD. There are 12 residues in the CDR3. The CDR3 loop reads CAISDSGNEQYF. CDR3 coding DNA: TGTGCCATCAGTGATTCGGGGAACGAGCAGTACTTC.

This clonotype was seen more than once but under ten times. The chain has TRBV30 and TRBJ2-7, with 12 bases lining up with TRBD2. The CDR3 runs 16 residues. Germline V gene sequence: CDR1 GTSNPN, CDR2 SVGIG (reference sequence). The trim removed 2 bases at V and 4 bases at J, leaving 9 bases unmatched. The DNA for the CDR3 is TGTGCCTGGAGTATTCCCGGGACTAGCGGGCATTACGAGCAGTACTTC. It is translated as CAWSIPGTSGHYEQYF.

V and J are TRBV20-1 and TRBJ2-3; 7 bases map to TRBD2. J was trimmed by 2 bases and V by 7 bases; bases with no gene match: 6. This CDR3 has 13 amino acids. Germline loops: CDR1 DFQATT, CDR2 SNEGSKA (reference sequence). The CDR3 region is CSGGGDLTDTQYF. The CDR3 nucleotides are TGCAGTGGCGGGGGAGACCTCACAGATACGCAGTATTTT.

The chain links TRBV20-1 to TRBJ2-7; 13 nucleotides line up with TRBD2. V gave up 5 bases and J gave up 0 bases; unmatched junction bases: 7. The germline V gene encodes CDR1 DFQATT and CDR2 SNEGSKA (reference sequence). CDR3 length: 16 amino acids. Written as DNA, the CDR3 is TGCAGTGCTGTGGGACTAGCGGGGTGGAACTCCTACGAGCAGTACTTC. Translating it yields CSAVGLAGWNSYEQYF.

This clonotype has just one count. The germline gene is not matched at one end of the junction; a read error may be the cause. V is TRBV9 and J is TRBJ2-1; weak D call: TRBD2 (6 bases). The germline CDR1 and CDR2 sequences are SGDLS and YYNGEE. CDR3 length: 17 residues. Written as DNA, the CDR3 is TGTGCCAGCAGCGTCTGGGTTAGCGGTGCCTCCCACAATGAGCAGTTCTTC. The encoded protein is CASSVWVSGASHNEQFF.

The sample holds many counts of this clonotype. The DNA for the CDR3 is TGTGCCAGCAGTCCTCCGGGACAGTATGGCTACACCTTC. It is translated as CASSPPGQYGYTF. This chain connects TRBV7-2 to TRBJ1-2; TRBD1 matches at 7 bases. The J segment lost 5 bases and the V segment lost 6 bases, leaving 6 bases of the junction unmatched. This CDR3 region has 13 residues. Germline V gene sequence: CDR1 SGHTA, CDR2 FQGNSA.

Comment on this clonotype: An end of the junction does not agree with germline; a read error may underlie this. The genes are TRBV29-1 and TRBJ1-1; 7 bases match TRBD1. Germline assignment: CDR1 SQVTM and CDR2 ANQGSEA. This CDR3 has 17 amino acids. This chain's CDR3 is CSVGGRQGDIMNTEAFF. CDR3 sequence (DNA): TGCAGCGTTGGGGGAAGACAGGGCGATATCATGAACACCGAAGCTTTCTTT. Full variable domain (outside the CDR3, taken from reference TRBV29-1 and TRBJ1-1): SAVISQKPSRDICQRGTSLTIQCQVDSQVTMMFWYRQQPGQSLTLIATANQGSEATYESGFVIDKFPISRPNLTFSTLTVSNMSPEDSSIYLCSVGGRQGDIMNTEAFFGQGTRLTVV.

The chain employs TRBV10-1 and TRBJ1-4; D not resolved. This CDR3 has 14 residues. Per germline, CDR1 WNHNN and CDR2 SYGVQD (reference sequence). Deletions cut 6 bases from V and 6 bases from J, with 14 bases between. CDR3 sequence reads: CASSPRRPYEKLFF. The CDR3 nucleotides are TGCGCCAGCAGCCCCAGGCGGCCCTATGAAAAACTGTTTTTT.

This clonotype has a count of ten or more. The chain uses TRBV20-1 and TRBJ2-5, with a tentative D call TRBD1 (6 bases). The CDR3 has 11 residues. V was clipped by 3 bases and J by 11 bases, with 13 bases between them. Germline CDR1 and CDR2: DFQATT and SNEGSKA (reference sequence). The chain's CDR3 is CSASKQGEQYF. The DNA for the CDR3 is TGCAGTGCTAGTAAACAGGGAGAGCAGTACTTC.

The chain has TRBV7-2 and TRBJ2-1; 15 bases are a match to TRBD2. The CDR3 consists of 19 residues. The germline gives CDR1 SGHTA, CDR2 FQGNSA. With 8 bases clipped from V and 7 bases from J, the junction kept 18 bases outside the gene matches. The CDR3 loop is CASGPGTSGRTTSGNEQFF. The DNA of the CDR3 is TGTGCCAGCGGTCCCGGGACTAGCGGGAGGACCACATCAGGGAATGAGCAGTTCTTC.

This clonotype came up many times. The chain has TRBV20-1 and TRBJ2-6, with TRBD1 identical over 9 bases. V lost 5 bases to trimming and J lost 0 bases; unmatched junction nucleotides: 5. The length of the CDR3 is 16 residues. Germline V gene data show CDR1 as DFQATT and CDR2 as SNEGSKA (reference sequence). The CDR3, as DNA: TGCAGTGCTGTCCCGGGACAGGGCTCTGGGGCCAACGTCCTGACTTTC. Translated, it gives CSAVPGQGSGANVLTF.

V and J are TRBV7-2 and TRBJ2-7; TRBD1 might be the D (6 bases). Germline V lookup: CDR1 SGHTA, CDR2 FQGNSA. The CDR3 runs 18 residues. The V gene lost 2 bases and the J gene lost 5 bases, with 25 bases spanning the gap. CDR3 bases: TGTGCCAGCAGCTTACGGCCCCCATCAGGGGAAATCCGGGACGAGCAGTACTTC. It translates to CASSLRPPSGEIRDEQYF. The variable domain in full, with the rest retrieved from reference TRBV7-2 and TRBJ2-7, is GAGVSQSPSNKVTEKGKDVELRCDPISGHTALYWYRQSLGQGLEFLIYFQGNSAPDKSGLPSDRFSAERTGGSVSTLTIQRTQQEDSAVYLCASSLRPPSGEIRDEQYFGPGTRLTVT.

This chain joins TRBV9 and TRBJ2-3; D unresolved. Germline loops: CDR1 SGDLS, CDR2 YYNGEE. The V and J ends lost 7 bases and 3 bases respectively, with 9 bases between them. This CDR3 spans 12 amino acids. The CDR3 DNA sequence: TGTGCCAGCTCGGGTCATACAGATACGCAGTATTTT. Translated, it gives CASSGHTDTQYF.